Below, 9 T cell receptor beta chains from the same sample are listed, as sequenced in a study of chemoradiotherapy in HPV16-positive cancers. Sequencing used immunoSEQ multiplex PCR; TCRdb keeps in-frame clones, though not all of them. The table has approximately 13,000 clones, roughly 89% seen once. The sample here was blood, taken from a patient who underwent chemoradiotherapy. These receptors came from a human donor with HPV-associated anogenital cancer.

The gene calls are TRBV28 and TRBJ2-3; 9 nucleotides match TRBD2. The CDR3 consists of 20 residues. V lost 3 bases, J lost 0 bases, and 16 bases stayed unmatched. CDR1 and CDR2 (germline): MDHEN, SYDVKM. The CDR3 loop reads CASSFLVSLAGPTSTDTQYF. As DNA, the CDR3 is TGTGCCAGCAGTTTCCTCGTCTCGCTAGCGGGACCCACTAGCACAGATACGCAGTATTTT.

This sequence joins TRBV16 and TRBJ1-4; unclear D gene. The CDR3 has 14 residues. Germline assignment: CDR1 KGHSY and CDR2 FQNENV. The germline V and J ends were trimmed by 4 bases and 8 bases, with 14 bases remaining between them. As DNA, the CDR3 is TGTGCCAGCAGCCCCCGGTCCCCGGCGGAAAAACTGTTTTTT. Its protein is CASSPRSPAEKLFF.

V and J are TRBV4-2 and TRBJ2-7; a weak D match, TRBD1 (5 bases). The CDR3 runs 15 residues. V lost 0 bases and J 2 bases, leaving 11 bases between the germline ends. Per the germline V gene, CDR1 is LGHNA and CDR2 is YNFKEQ. CDR3 nucleotides: TGTGCCAGCAGCCAAGACGACAGCGAAGCCTACGAGCAGTACTTC. It specifies CASSQDDSEAYEQYF.

The rearrangement links TRBV28 to TRBJ1-3, with 8 bases lining up with TRBD1. V was pared by 3 bases and J by 4 bases, with 5 bases of the junction left unmatched. CDR3 length equals 15 residues. CDR1 MDHEN and CDR2 SYDVKM come from the germline V gene. Here the CDR3 reads CASSFRQGSGNTIYF. CDR3 bases: TGTGCCAGCAGTTTTCGACAGGGGAGCGGAAACACCATATATTTT.

On this clone: The junction differs from germline at one of its ends, possibly a read error. CDR3 residues: CASSPLQTGANVLTF. CDR3 coding DNA: TGTGCCAGCAGTCCTCTTCAAACTGGAGCCAACGTCCTGACTTTC. The chain couples TRBV28 to TRBJ2-6; D is unclear. The germline CDR1 and CDR2 sequences are MDHEN and SYDVKM. The length of the CDR3 is 15 residues.

The chain is built from TRBV2 and TRBJ2-7; 13 nucleotides line up with TRBD2. The V and J ends lost 6 bases and 5 bases, in that order; junction bases with no gene match: 7. Germline V CDR1 and CDR2: SNHLY, FYNNEI. CDR3 size: 15 residues. CDR3 DNA sequence: TGTGCCAGCAGGCGCAGGACTAGCGGGAGCCACGAGCAGTACTTC. Its protein product is CASRRRTSGSHEQYF.

CDR3 in amino acids: CASSLDKGTDTQYF. In nucleotides, the CDR3 is TGTGCCAGCAGCTTAGATAAAGGGACAGATACGCAGTATTTT. V gene TRBV11-3 combines with J gene TRBJ2-3; D unresolved. CDR3 size: 14 residues. CDR1 is SGHNT and CDR2 is YENEEA in the germline V gene. V was clipped by 0 bases and J by 3 bases, with 7 bases between them.

DNA for the CDR3: TGTGCCAGCAGCGATCTGGGGGAGACCCAGTACTTC. Translated: CASSDLGETQYF. This chain links TRBV7-9 with TRBJ2-5; D gene unclear. The CDR3 sequence is 12 residues long. Germline V CDR1 and CDR2: SEHNR, FQNEAQ (reference sequence). Between the trimmed V and J ends, which lost 5 bases and 5 bases, there was a span of 9 bases.

This chain connects TRBV6-5 to TRBJ2-2; D uncertain. This CDR3 spans 13 amino acids. Trimming shortened V by 5 bases and J by 5 bases, and 9 bases separated the two germline ends. CDR1 is MNHEY and CDR2 is SVGAGI in the germline V gene. The CDR3 region has the DNA TGTGCCAGCAGTCCCGCGGAGACCGGGGAGCTGTTTTTT. Amino acid sequence: CASSPAETGELFF.